The rows below give T cell receptor beta chains drawn from one sample of a study of shared clonotypes between healthy human individuals. This table comes from immunoSEQ multiplex PCR, and its TCRdb copy is limited to in-frame clones, with some not included. The sample includes roughly 2,000,000 clones, about 95% of them seen just once. The material sequenced was naive CD8+ T cells sorted from blood. These receptors all come from a man aged 18 to 29 in good health. Each CDR3 is given with its conserved first and last residue. A D gene is named only where the DNA matches it firmly. A row's size may be missing; if present it is once, few, many or a size class.

clone_size	v_call	d_call	j_call	cdr3_nt	cdr3_aa
-	TRBV10-3	TRBD2	TRBJ2-1	TGTGCCATCAGTGAGTTCGCGGGGGGCCAATACAATGAGCAGTTCTTC	CAISEFAGGQYNEQFF
-	TRBV9	TRBD1	TRBJ1-2	TGTGCCAGCAGCGCGATGCCGACAGGGGGAGATGGCTACACCTTC	CASSAMPTGGDGYTF
-	TRBV9	-	TRBJ1-5	TGTGCCAGCAGCGTAGAGGTCAATCAGCCCCAGCATTTT	CASSVEVNQPQHF
-	TRBV11-2	-	TRBJ1-1	TGTGCCAGCAGCTCACCAGCATACACTGAAGCTTTCTTT	CASSSPAYTEAFF
-	TRBV5-1	-	TRBJ2-1	TGCGCCAGCAGTCTCCGAGTAGCGGCCTACAATGAGCAGTTCTTC	CASSLRVAAYNEQFF
-	TRBV12-5	-	TRBJ2-7	TGTGCTAGTGGTTTGGACATTACCTACGAGCAGTACTTC	CASGLDITYEQYF
-	TRBV4-1	-	TRBJ2-7	TGCGCCAGCAGCCCTAAGGAACGGGTCTACGAGCAGTACTTC	CASSPKERVYEQYF
-	TRBV7-9	-	TRBJ2-7	TGTGCCAGCAGCTTAGGAGACACCTACGAGCAGTACTTC	CASSLGDTYEQYF
-	TRBV7-8	TRBD2	TRBJ2-5	TGTGCCAGCAGCTTACTCTCGACGGGAGGGCTAGGAGAGACCCAGTACTTC	CASSLLSTGGLGETQYF
-	TRBV13	-	TRBJ2-6	TGTGCCAGCAGCCACGGGATCTCTGGGGCCAACGTCCTGACTTTC	CASSHGISGANVLTF
-	TRBV10-3	TRBD2	TRBJ2-5	TGTGCCATCAGTGAACTCGCCGCACTAGCGGGGATCCAAGAGACCCAGTACTTC	CAISELAALAGIQETQYF
-	TRBV9	-	TRBJ1-6	TGTGCCAGCAGCCCGGGAAATTCACCCCTCCACTTT	CASSPGNSPLHF
-	TRBV5-5	-	TRBJ1-6	TGTGCCAGCAGCTTCGGCCTATATAATTCACCCCTCCACTTT	CASSFGLYNSPLHF
-	TRBV28	-	TRBJ2-7	TGTGCCAGCACTCTACGCGGGGACTCCTCCTACGAGCAGTACTTC	CASTLRGDSSYEQYF
-	TRBV5-3	-	TRBJ1-5	TGTGCCAGAAGCTTGGTTCCACAGACCCCTCTAATATGGCCCCAGCATTTT	CARSLVPQTPLIWPQHF
few	TRBV10-2	-	TRBJ2-2	TGCGCCAGCCTCGGCCCGAACACCGGGGAGCTGTTTTTT	CASLGPNTGELFF
-	TRBV7-3	-	TRBJ2-7	TGTGCCAGCAGCCCCTCAGGGGATGTATACGAGCAGTACTTC	CASSPSGDVYEQYF
-	TRBV6-1	TRBD1	TRBJ1-5	TGTGCCAGCAGTGAACGGGGGACAGGGTGGGATTATAGCAATCAGCCCCAGCATTTT	CASSERGTGWDYSNQPQHF
-	TRBV10-3	-	TRBJ2-7	TGTGCCATCAGTGAAGTGGGCTCCTCCTACGAGCAGTACTTC	CAISEVGSSYEQYF
-	TRBV28	-	TRBJ2-1	TGTGCCAGCAGTTCCTTTCCATCGTTCTTC	CASSSFPSFF
-	TRBV19	-	TRBJ2-7	TGTGCCAGTAGTATGGGGCAGGGCTCCTACGAGCAGTACTTC	CASSMGQGSYEQYF
-	TRBV4-2	-	TRBJ2-7	TGTGCCAGCAGCCAACCGGGGACCTACGAGCAGTACTTC	CASSQPGTYEQYF
-	TRBV6-5	-	TRBJ2-3	TGTGCCAGCAGTTACAGTGGGAGTACAGATACGCAGTATTTT	CASSYSGSTDTQYF
-	TRBV5-6	-	TRBJ2-1	TGTGCCAGCACCCCCAGTCCCTCGGTCGGTAGCTCCTACAATGAGCAGTTCTTC	CASTPSPSVGSSYNEQFF
-	TRBV27	TRBD2	TRBJ2-3	TGTGCCAGCAGTTCGACTAGCGGGGGGGAGGGCACAGATACGCAGTATTTT	CASSSTSGGEGTDTQYF
-	TRBV9	-	TRBJ2-3	TGTGCCAGCAGCGTGGGGGTAGCGGCAGATACGCAGTATTTT	CASSVGVAADTQYF
-	TRBV4-1	TRBD2	TRBJ2-5	TGCGCCAGCAGCCCGGTCCGTAGCGGGAAAGAGACCCAGTACTTC	CASSPVRSGKETQYF
-	TRBV7-9	-	TRBJ2-1	TGTGCCAGCAGCTCCCCCCCCGGCAGGTTTTCGAATGAGCAGTTCTTC	CASSSPPGRFSNEQFF
-	TRBV5-1	-	TRBJ2-7	TGCGCCAGCAGCTCAACCGGGACCTCCTACGAGCAGTACTTC	CASSSTGTSYEQYF
-	TRBV7-2	-	TRBJ1-5	TGTGCCAGCAGCTTATTACAGGGTAATCAGCCCCAGCATTTT	CASSLLQGNQPQHF
-	TRBV5-6	-	TRBJ1-1	TGTGCCAGCAGCTCCTGGGTGAACACTGAAGCTTTCTTT	CASSSWVNTEAFF
-	TRBV27	-	TRBJ1-2	TGTGCCAGCAGGATGGGGTTTGGGGTTAACTATGGCTACACCTTC	CASRMGFGVNYGYTF
-	TRBV7-9	-	TRBJ1-6	TGTGCCAGCAGCTTAGCGATGAGGGGAATGAATTCACCCCTCCACTTT	CASSLAMRGMNSPLHF
-	TRBV11-2	-	TRBJ2-5	TGTGCCAGCAGCTTAGATGCCCTCCCTAGGGATACCCTTCAAGAGACCCAGTACTTC	CASSLDALPRDTLQETQYF
-	TRBV27	TRBD1	TRBJ1-1	TGTGCCAGCAGACCCTGGGACAGGGGGGACTGGGCTTTCTTT	CASRPWDRGDWAFF
-	TRBV19	TRBD1	TRBJ2-1	TGTGCCAGTAGTCCCCCGGGACAGGTAATTAACAATGAGCAGTTCTTC	CASSPPGQVINNEQFF
-	TRBV5-6	-	TRBJ2-5	TGTGCCAGCAGCTTGGAAGGGAATGGGCTCCAAGAGACCCAGTACTTC	CASSLEGNGLQETQYF
-	TRBV29-1	-	TRBJ2-2	TGCAGCGTTAAGGGTGGAGTTGACACCGGGGAGCTGTTTTTT	CSVKGGVDTGELFF
-	TRBV29-1	TRBD1	TRBJ2-1	TGCAGCGTTTCCGGGACAGGGACTGAGCAGTTCTTC	CSVSGTGTEQFF
-	TRBV6-5	TRBD1	TRBJ2-7	TGTGCCAGCAGTCGGACAGGGTTCGACGAGCAGTACTTC	CASSRTGFDEQYF
-	TRBV13	-	TRBJ2-2	TGTGCCAGCAGCTTAGAGTGGACCCGGAACACCGGGGAGCTGTTTTTT	CASSLEWTRNTGELFF
-	TRBV4-1	-	TRBJ1-4	TGCGCCAGCAGCCAAGTACAAGCAACTAATGAAAAACTGTTTTTT	CASSQVQATNEKLFF
once	TRBV4-1	TRBD1	TRBJ2-7	TGCGCCAGCAGCCAAGTCAGTTCGGGACAGGGTTACGAGCAGTACTTC	CASSQVSSGQGYEQYF
-	TRBV5-1	-	TRBJ2-2	TGCGCCAGCTGTTATAGGACAGAAAACACCGGGGAGCTGTTTTTT	CASCYRTENTGELFF
-	TRBV6-4	TRBD1	TRBJ1-1	TGTGCCAGCAGACTCCGTGGACAGGGCAACACTGAAGCTTTCTTT	CASRLRGQGNTEAFF
-	TRBV28	-	TRBJ1-2	TGTGCCAGCAGTACGGGCTATGGCTACACCTTC	CASSTGYGYTF
-	TRBV10-1	-	TRBJ2-1	TGCGCCAGCAGTGAGTCCGATTACAATGAGCAGTTCTTC	CASSESDYNEQFF
-	TRBV4-1	-	TRBJ2-1	TGCGCCAGCAGCCTCCGCCGAGGGGACAACAATGAGCAGTTCTTC	CASSLRRGDNNEQFF